This entry concerns a single T cell receptor beta chain. What it binds is not known. This sample was taken from a study of cytomegalovirus exposure and HLA in healthy donors. With V trimmed by 3 bases and J by 5 bases, 4 bases remained unmatched. Germline CDR1 reads SGHNT; CDR2 reads YYREEE (reference sequence). This CDR3 is built from 16 residues. The PCR made use of 60 Vbeta and 13 Jbeta primers. Sequenced by immunoSEQ multiplex PCR; TCRdb stores in-frame clones only, minus some. In the table there are 85,000 to 100,000 clones, 60% to 80% of which are singletons. Study results and caveats: Because they were indistinguishable, some V segments, including TRBV6-2 and TRBV6-3, were excluded. Reportedly, TCR beta sequences accurately predicted HLA-A and HLA-B alleles in most subjects. Previous analysis showed most TCR beta V segments were productive about 87% or about 30% of the time.

This clonotype originated in a woman aged 25 to 39 in good health and CMV-seronegative. Sequencing input: PBMCs. The J gene is TRBJ2-2, the V gene TRBV5-4, with 13 bases aligning to TRBD2. For the CDR3, the DNA is TGTGCCAGCAGCTCACCGGGACTAGCGGGGACCGGGGAGCTGTTTTTT. Protein product: CASSSPGLAGTGELFF.